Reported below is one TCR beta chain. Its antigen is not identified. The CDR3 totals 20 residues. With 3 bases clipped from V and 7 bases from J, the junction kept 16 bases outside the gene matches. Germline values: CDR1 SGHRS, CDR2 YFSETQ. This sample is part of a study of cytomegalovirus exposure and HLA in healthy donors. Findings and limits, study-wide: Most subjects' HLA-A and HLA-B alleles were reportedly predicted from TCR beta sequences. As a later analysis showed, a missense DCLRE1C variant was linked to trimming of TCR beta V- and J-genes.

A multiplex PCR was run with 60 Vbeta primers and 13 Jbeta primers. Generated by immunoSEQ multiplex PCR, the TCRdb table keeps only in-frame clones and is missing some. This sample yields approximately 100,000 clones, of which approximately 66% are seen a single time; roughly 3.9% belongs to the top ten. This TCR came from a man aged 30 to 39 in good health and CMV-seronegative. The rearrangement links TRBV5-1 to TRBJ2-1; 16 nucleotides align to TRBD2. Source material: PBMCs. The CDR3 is CASSWGTSGRAEGHNNEQFF. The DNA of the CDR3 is TGCGCCAGCAGCTGGGGGACTAGCGGGAGGGCCGAGGGCCACAATAATGAGCAGTTCTTC.